This T cell receptor (beta chain) originates from a study of blood T cell repertoires in COVID-19. Whole-study context: Italy, Spain and the United States were the sources of the convalescent and acute COVID-19 samples. PBMCs, B-cell-depleted T cells, or T cells were the source of the cDNA or gDNA that made up the material.

CDR3 length equals 16 residues. Germline CDR1 is SGHRS and CDR2 is YFSETQ. Trimming took off 3 bases at V and 5 bases at J, with 20 bases between the two ends. This clone showed up just once. Clones were sequenced by immunoSEQ multiplex PCR, and TCRdb holds only the in-frame ones, with some missing. The sample consists of 200,000 to 300,000 clones, 70% to 85% of them appearing once. Source material: peripheral blood. The chain has TRBV5-1 and TRBJ2-5; a weak D match, TRBD1 (7 bases). This TCR was sampled from an older man with acute or convalescent COVID-19. CDR3 DNA: TGCGCCAGCAGCTCCGCTCCAGGGGGGATTAGGGAGACCCAGTACTTC. Amino acid sequence: CASSSAPGGIRETQYF.